The rows below give T cell receptor beta chains drawn from one sample of a study of OX40 agonist ivuxolimab in advanced cancers. Generated by immunoSEQ multiplex PCR, the TCRdb table keeps only in-frame clones and is missing some. The sample records 43,000 or so clones, approximately 84% being singletons. Sequencing used CD4+ or CD8+ T cells sorted from blood, obtained in a trial of the OX40 agonist ivuxolimab. The receptors derive from an adult with an advanced solid tumor such as melanoma, head and neck, liver or kidney cancer. The CDR3 runs from the conserved cysteine through the conserved F or W. Each record gives: D gene, J gene, V gene, clone size, CDR3 DNA, CDR3 protein. D genes are given only for firm matches. Some rows have no size entry. The others give once, few or many, or a class for an expanded clone.

D: .; J: TRBJ2-7; V: TRBV7-9; size: .; DNA: TGTGCCAGCCGGGGGGACACCGCCTACGAGCAGTACTTC; CDR3: CASRGDTAYEQYF
D: .; J: TRBJ2-3; V: TRBV19; size: once; DNA: TGTGCCAGTAGTATCTTTGGGACTTCACCCGGTGGGGATACGCAGTATTTT; CDR3: CASSIFGTSPGGDTQYF
D: .; J: TRBJ1-5; V: TRBV28; size: .; DNA: TGTGCCAGCAGCGAACTATGGGCGGGGAGTAGCAATCAGCCCCAGCATTTT; CDR3: CASSELWAGSSNQPQHF
D: .; J: TRBJ1-1; V: TRBV10-3; size: once; DNA: TGTGCCACCCACGCGGGCCTCATGAACACTGAAGCTTTCTTT; CDR3: CATHAGLMNTEAFF
D: .; J: TRBJ2-7; V: TRBV19; size: .; DNA: TGTGCCAGTAAAGGGTCCGGACGGTTGTCCTACGAGCAGTACTTC; CDR3: CASKGSGRLSYEQYF
D: TRBD2; J: TRBJ2-1; V: TRBV11-2; size: .; DNA: TGTGCCAGCAGCTCCCCTGGCCTCCTAGCGGGGTACAATGAGCAGTTCTTC; CDR3: CASSSPGLLAGYNEQFF
D: .; J: TRBJ2-1; V: TRBV6-1; size: .; DNA: TGTGCCAGCAGTTCGGCACTTCTCCTCTACAATGAGCAGTTCTTC; CDR3: CASSSALLLYNEQFF
D: TRBD1; J: TRBJ2-6; V: TRBV11-2; size: .; DNA: TGTGCCAGCAGCTCCAACTCGGACAGGGCCGGGGCCAACGTCCTGACTTTC; CDR3: CASSSNSDRAGANVLTF
D: .; J: TRBJ1-1; V: TRBV19; size: few; DNA: TGTGCCAGTAGTATCCCTCCTTGGGGGGGTTTAGTTGACACTGAAGCTTTCTTT; CDR3: CASSIPPWGGLVDTEAFF
D: .; J: TRBJ1-4; V: TRBV6-5; size: .; DNA: TGTGCCAGCAGTTACGGGGGAGTCGGTGAAAAACTGTTTTTT; CDR3: CASSYGGVGEKLFF
D: .; J: TRBJ2-4; V: TRBV19; size: .; DNA: TGTGCCAGTAGTTGGGGGGGACAGTTAGCCAAAAACATTCAGTACTTC; CDR3: CASSWGGQLAKNIQYF
D: .; J: TRBJ1-6; V: TRBV4-1; size: .; DNA: TGCGCCAGCAGCCAAGAACCACATAACCCACCCCTCCACTTT; CDR3: CASSQEPHNPPLHF
D: .; J: TRBJ1-4; V: TRBV7-3; size: .; DNA: TGTGCCAGCAGCTTAATTCCGCAGGCGGTAGAACTGTTTTTT; CDR3: CASSLIPQAVELFF
D: .; J: TRBJ2-7; V: TRBV7-2; size: .; DNA: TGTGCCAGCAGCCCCCCGGGGGTAAGGGGCGGAAGCGAGCAGTACTTC; CDR3: CASSPPGVRGGSEQYF
D: TRBD1; J: TRBJ2-7; V: TRBV11-2; size: .; DNA: TGTGCCAGCAGGGTGGGACAGGGAAGCGAGCAGTACTTC; CDR3: CASRVGQGSEQYF
D: TRBD2; J: TRBJ2-3; V: TRBV6-1; size: few; DNA: TGTGCCACCGGACTAGCGGGGGGCAATACGCAGTATTTT; CDR3: CATGLAGGNTQYF
D: .; J: TRBJ2-2; V: TRBV5-1; size: .; DNA: TGCGCCAGCAGGGCTGAGAACACCGGGGAGCTGTTTTTT; CDR3: CASRAENTGELFF
D: .; J: TRBJ2-4; V: TRBV29-1; size: .; DNA: TGCAGCGTTGCTGACCGAGACGTAGCCAAAAACATTCAGTACTTC; CDR3: CSVADRDVAKNIQYF
D: TRBD2; J: TRBJ2-3; V: TRBV7-2; size: once; DNA: TGTGCCAGCAGCTTTAGCGGGAACCCTATCGGGTATAACACAGATACGCAGTATTTT; CDR3: CASSFSGNPIGYNTDTQYF
D: .; J: TRBJ2-7; V: TRBV6-5; size: .; DNA: TGTGCCAGCAGTTACGACAGTACCTACGAGCAGTACTTC; CDR3: CASSYDSTYEQYF
D: .; J: TRBJ2-2; V: TRBV28; size: .; DNA: TGTGCCAGCAGTTCCGGACAGCCCCCCGGGGAGCTGTTTTTT; CDR3: CASSSGQPPGELFF
D: TRBD2; J: TRBJ2-1; V: TRBV10-2; size: .; DNA: TGCGCCAGCAGAACTAGCGGAGGAGGCATTGGTAATGAGCAGTTCTTC; CDR3: CASRTSGGGIGNEQFF
D: .; J: TRBJ2-1; V: TRBV11-3; size: .; DNA: TGTGCCAGCAGCTTGCGCTCCTACAATGAGCAGTTCTTC; CDR3: CASSLRSYNEQFF
D: .; J: TRBJ2-2; V: TRBV14; size: .; DNA: TGTGCCAGCAGCCAATTGGGGACAGGGGAGCTGTTTTTT; CDR3: CASSQLGTGELFF
D: .; J: TRBJ2-7; V: TRBV18; size: .; DNA: TGTGCCAGCTCACAGGGTTACGAGCAGTACTTC; CDR3: CASSQGYEQYF
D: .; J: TRBJ1-5; V: TRBV10-3; size: .; DNA: TGTGCCATCAGAGGGGAAGGCAATCAGCCCCAGCATTTT; CDR3: CAIRGEGNQPQHF
D: TRBD1; J: TRBJ1-2; V: TRBV6-5; size: .; DNA: TGTGCCAGCAGCCAGGGGGGCGCATCGGGCTACACCTTC; CDR3: CASSQGGASGYTF
D: .; J: TRBJ2-1; V: TRBV5-1; size: few; DNA: TGCGCCAGCAGCTTCGGGGGTCTCAATGAGCAGTTCTTC; CDR3: CASSFGGLNEQFF
D: .; J: TRBJ2-2; V: TRBV15; size: once; DNA: TGTGCCACCAGCAGAGATCAGGCCCCCACCGGGGAGCTGTTTTTT; CDR3: CATSRDQAPTGELFF
D: TRBD1; J: TRBJ2-5; V: TRBV6-1; size: .; DNA: TGTGCCAGCGGTCAGAGGGACAGCCAAGAGACCCAGTACTTC; CDR3: CASGQRDSQETQYF
D: TRBD1; J: TRBJ1-4; V: TRBV13; size: .; DNA: TGTGCCAGCAGCTCTCACCGGGACAGTCGGGGTGAAAAACTGTTTTTT; CDR3: CASSSHRDSRGEKLFF
D: TRBD1; J: TRBJ1-2; V: TRBV29-1; size: .; DNA: TGCAGCGTAAGAGGGACAGGTGAAACGTATGGCTACACCTTC; CDR3: CSVRGTGETYGYTF
D: TRBD1; J: TRBJ2-5; V: TRBV5-1; size: .; DNA: TGCGCCAGCAGCTTCCGGGACAGGGGGCGAGAGACCCAGTACTTC; CDR3: CASSFRDRGRETQYF
D: TRBD1; J: TRBJ1-1; V: TRBV6-5; size: .; DNA: TGTGCCAGCAGCGACAGGGAGAGCACTGAAGCTTTCTTT; CDR3: CASSDRESTEAFF
D: .; J: TRBJ2-1; V: TRBV5-4; size: .; DNA: TGTGCCAGCAGTGATGGGGGGAGCTACAATGAGCAGTTCTTC; CDR3: CASSDGGSYNEQFF
D: .; J: TRBJ1-2; V: TRBV5-5; size: .; DNA: TGTGCCAGCAGCTTGGCTTTGGACTATGGCTACACCTTC; CDR3: CASSLALDYGYTF
D: TRBD1; J: TRBJ1-5; V: TRBV7-2; size: .; DNA: TGTGCCAGCAGCCGGACAGGGGGTGAGCCCCAGCATTTT; CDR3: CASSRTGGEPQHF
D: TRBD1; J: TRBJ1-6; V: TRBV28; size: .; DNA: TGTGCCAGCAGTTCAGGACAGGGGGCGTATTCACCCCTCCACTTT; CDR3: CASSSGQGAYSPLHF
D: .; J: TRBJ2-7; V: TRBV7-9; size: .; DNA: TGTGCCAGCAGCTTAAGCGTCGAGCAGTACTTC; CDR3: CASSLSVEQYF
D: TRBD2; J: TRBJ2-3; V: TRBV5-1; size: .; DNA: TGCGCCAGCAGCCCCGGACTAGCGGGGGTTAGCACAGATACGCAGTATTTT; CDR3: CASSPGLAGVSTDTQYF
D: .; J: TRBJ2-7; V: TRBV6-1; size: .; DNA: TGTGCCAGCAGTGAGGCACCTTCCTACGAGCAGTACTTC; CDR3: CASSEAPSYEQYF
D: .; J: TRBJ2-4; V: TRBV7-5; size: .; DNA: TGTGTCAGAAGAGGCCTCACAGGGTCTCCCAGGGGCTTC; CDR3: CVRRGLTGSPRGF
D: .; J: TRBJ1-4; V: TRBV9; size: .; DNA: TGTGCCAGCAGCGTAGGGCAGGGTTTGGAAAAACTGTTTTTT; CDR3: CASSVGQGLEKLFF
D: TRBD1; J: TRBJ1-2; V: TRBV28; size: .; DNA: TGTGCCAGCAGAAGCCAGGGGGCCAACTATGGCTACACCTTC; CDR3: CASRSQGANYGYTF
D: TRBD1; J: TRBJ1-2; V: TRBV5-6; size: once; DNA: TGTGCCAGCAGCTCCCTGGACAGGGGGAATAACTATGGCTACACCTTC; CDR3: CASSSLDRGNNYGYTF
D: TRBD2; J: TRBJ2-5; V: TRBV7-6; size: .; DNA: TGTGCCAGCAGCCCCCGGGAGCGGGGGGCCAGGGAGACCCAGTACTTC; CDR3: CASSPRERGARETQYF
D: .; J: TRBJ1-5; V: TRBV19; size: .; DNA: TGTGCCAGTAGTATTCCGGGGAGCAATCAGCCCCAGCATTTT; CDR3: CASSIPGSNQPQHF
D: TRBD1; J: TRBJ2-2; V: TRBV11-2; size: once; DNA: TGTGCCAGCAGCTTAGACCAGGGGGATACCGGGGAGCTGTTTTTT; CDR3: CASSLDQGDTGELFF
D: .; J: TRBJ2-7; V: TRBV10-1; size: .; DNA: TGCGCCAGCAGTGAGGGGTACGAGCAGTACTTC; CDR3: CASSEGYEQYF